The entry below gives a single T cell receptor beta chain sequence along with its context. Its cognate antigen is unknown. This sample is part of a study of CXCR3-negative and CXCR3-positive naive CD8 T cells. Notes on the study in general: In CXCR3-positive naive cells, the TRB CDR3s were more hydrophobic than in CXCR3-negative naive cells. Naive cells that were CXCR3-negative or CXCR3-positive used TRBV-TRBJ genes alike, while memory cells diverged.

Germline CDR1 SGHNT, CDR2 YYREEE (reference sequence). The CDR3 totals 13 residues. Preparation of TRB cDNA libraries relied on 5' RACE carrying UMI labels. TCRdb reanalyzed the 5' RACE reads and collapses them to one entry per CDR3 protein, without DNA. Its listing shows 150,000 or so distinct CDR3 sequences. More than 250,000 cells per CD8+ T cell subset were flow-sorted in triplicate. Naive CD8+ T cells showed CD45RO-CCR7+CD27+CD95-. The clonotype originates from a human donor in good health. Some clones in this sample may be carry-over from other donors' samples. The gene calls are TRBV5-4 and TRBJ1-1; TCRdb calls TRBD1, which cannot be checked without DNA. Sequencing was done on a sample of naive CXCR3+ CD8+ T cells from blood. Subset noted: CD45RO-CCR7+CD27+CD95- naive CD8+ T cells expressing CXCR3 (TNR3+). The CDR3 is CASSLQGTPEAFF.